This TCR beta chain appears in the sequencing data of a study of T cells in Graves' hyperthyroidism and ophthalmopathy. Amplification of TCR beta CDR3 regions used RNA as the template. First-round RT-PCR with HTBI primers amplified the TCR CDR3 region. In TCRdb, the multiplex PCR reads were re-called with MiXCR into one record per CDR3 protein. The sample includes 640,000 or so distinct CDR3 sequences, over 12% of them seen just once. Patients showing uncontrolled infection, other autoimmune disease, pregnancy or lactation were ineligible. This clonotype has a count of ten or more. J lost 0 bases, V lost 5 bases, and 6 bases had no gene match. CDR3 size: 16 residues. Germline V gene data show CDR1 as MDHEN and CDR2 as SYDVKM.

Sequenced: blood. This sequence joins TRBV28 and TRBJ2-4; 8 bases map to TRBD2. The receptor was isolated from a woman between 35 and 50 years old with Graves' ophthalmopathy. The CDR3 spells CASSKTSGVAKNIQYF. The CDR3 DNA reads as TGTGCCAGCAGTAAAACTAGCGGAGTAGCCAAAAACATTCAGTACTTC.